What follows describes a single TCR beta chain. The antigen is unknown. All of the isolated RNA was reverse transcribed, so expressed TCRB transcripts were sequenced. Sequenced by immunoSEQ multiplex PCR; TCRdb stores in-frame clones only, minus some. This sample carries 25,000 to 30,000 clones, roughly half of them seen once, and the ten largest clones take 0.25% to 0.35%. The sample comes from a study of beta chain features in type 1 diabetes. In germline, CDR1 is GTSNPN, CDR2 SVGIG (reference sequence). J gave up 4 bases and V 2 bases, and 7 bases lay outside the gene matches. The CDR3 sequence is 14 residues long. Study observations and caveats: TCRB CDR3s were moderately but significantly shorter in Type 1 diabetes patients in all four CD4+ subsets.

The material sequenced was stem cell memory CD4+ T cells from blood. This sequence joins TRBV30 and TRBJ2-7, with TRBD1 matching over 8 bases. The receptor was derived from a man in his thirties or forties with type 1 diabetes. This CDR3 reads CAWSRDRPGYEQYF. DNA of the CDR3: TGTGCCTGGAGTCGGGACAGGCCCGGGTACGAGCAGTACTTC.